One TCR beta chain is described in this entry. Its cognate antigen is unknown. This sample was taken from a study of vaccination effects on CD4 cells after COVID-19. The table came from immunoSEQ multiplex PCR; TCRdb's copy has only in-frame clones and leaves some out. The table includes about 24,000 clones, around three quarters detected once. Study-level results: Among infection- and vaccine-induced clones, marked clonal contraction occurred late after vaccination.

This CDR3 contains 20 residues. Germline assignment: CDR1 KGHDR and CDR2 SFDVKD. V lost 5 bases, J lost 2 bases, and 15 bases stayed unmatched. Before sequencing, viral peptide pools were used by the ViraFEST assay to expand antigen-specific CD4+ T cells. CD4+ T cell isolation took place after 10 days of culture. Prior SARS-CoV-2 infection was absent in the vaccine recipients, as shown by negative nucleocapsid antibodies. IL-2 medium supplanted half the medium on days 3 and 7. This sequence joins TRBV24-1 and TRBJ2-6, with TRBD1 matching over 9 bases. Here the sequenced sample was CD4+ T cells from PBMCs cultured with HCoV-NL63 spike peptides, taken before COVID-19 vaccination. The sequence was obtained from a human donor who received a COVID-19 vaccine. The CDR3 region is CATSAAPGQGRGPGANVLTF. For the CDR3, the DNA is TGTGCCACCAGTGCCGCACCGGGACAGGGAAGGGGACCTGGGGCCAACGTCCTGACTTTC.